This T cell receptor (beta chain) was identified in a study of blood T cell repertoires in COVID-19 (dated by TCRdb to 2019 to 2021). General notes on the study: Samples from collaborators originated in the United States, Italy and Spain and spanned both the acute and convalescent phases of COVID-19. Subjects who had been exposed to COVID-19, were actively infected with it, or had recovered from it provided the deeply sampled blood TCRbeta repertoires that made up the dataset. The repertoires were made available in a free public database intended to serve as a resource for research on the immune response to SARS-CoV-2. The samples were drawn from two sources: the first 160 participants of the ongoing ImmuneRACE study, and 950 to 1,500 subjects contributed by 6 global collaborators. Where available, HLA class I and class II types were taken from metadata supplied by the sample provider and were not determined by assay-based typing. A de-identified subject ID, COVID-19 status, age in years and sex were almost always included in the sample metadata. The material from the prospective study consisted of cDNA or gDNA derived from T cells, B-cell-depleted T cells, or PBMCs. The investigation overall reported the following: How much clinical and demographic metadata was included differed by source and by participant, and the metadata was provided uncurated.

In Seattle, one collaborating source enrolled patients while the infection was active and tracked those patients longitudinally over the course of disease. Collaborating institutions collected whole blood in K2EDTA tubes following their own protocols. For TCRbeta analysis, collaborator samples were shipped as frozen whole blood, as isolated PBMCs, or as DNA extracted from either sample type. On this clone itself: The clone's antigen remains unknown. Per-nucleotide qualities are absent, and no much larger clonotype sits a single base away.

TCRbeta CDR3 regions were amplified from genomic DNA by means of the immunoSEQ Assay, a bias-controlled multiplex PCR. Regarding the original processing steps: Within the assay, amplification of reference gene primers was used to estimate how many nucleated cells each sample contained. To quantify the absolute abundance of each unique TCRbeta CDR3 rearrangement, sequence reads were collapsed and filtered. For each sample, productive Simpson clonality was calculated as the square root of Simpson's diversity index across productive rearrangements. The clones in this table, taken by TCRdb from immuneACCESS, are in-frame only. Not every clone is retained; where verified, under half of the shortfall comes from an unresolved V gene, and the cause of the rest is unknown. Clone size and the V and J calls come from that table; the DNA yielded D and trimming. The sample table contains fewer than 300,000 clones; only one count was recorded for about nine tenths of them. The ten largest account for 9.5% to 15% of the sample.

V lost 5 bases and J lost 3 bases; the stretch between them is 14 bases long. The germline V gene gives CDR1 as SGHTA and CDR2 as FQGNSA. From the cysteine through the phenylalanine, the CDR3 covers 14 amino acids. Kept here is only the CDR3 DNA, which spans 42 bases and is read in frame from base 1. The sequenced sample was peripheral blood. Rearrangement joined TRBV7-2 to TRBJ2-7; the D gene is perhaps TRBD2, from 5 matching bases. This receptor was obtained from a woman younger than 45 with COVID-19, enrolled during active disease. The nucleotide sequence reads as follows: TGTGCCAGCAGCCCCGGGGTTCGGGACTACGAGCAGTACTTC. Translated, it reads CASSPGVRDYEQYF.